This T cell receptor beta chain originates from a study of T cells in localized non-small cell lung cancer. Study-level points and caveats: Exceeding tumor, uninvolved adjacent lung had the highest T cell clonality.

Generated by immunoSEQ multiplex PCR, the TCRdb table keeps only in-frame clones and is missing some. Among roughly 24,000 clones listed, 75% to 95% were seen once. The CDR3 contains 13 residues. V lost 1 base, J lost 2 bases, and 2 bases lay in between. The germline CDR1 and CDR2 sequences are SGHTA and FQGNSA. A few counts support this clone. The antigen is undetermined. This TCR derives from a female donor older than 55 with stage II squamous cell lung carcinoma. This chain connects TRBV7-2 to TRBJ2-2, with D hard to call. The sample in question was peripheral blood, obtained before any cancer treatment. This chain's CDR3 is CASSLDNTGELFF. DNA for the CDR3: TGTGCCAGCAGCTTAGATAACACCGGGGAGCTGTTTTTT.